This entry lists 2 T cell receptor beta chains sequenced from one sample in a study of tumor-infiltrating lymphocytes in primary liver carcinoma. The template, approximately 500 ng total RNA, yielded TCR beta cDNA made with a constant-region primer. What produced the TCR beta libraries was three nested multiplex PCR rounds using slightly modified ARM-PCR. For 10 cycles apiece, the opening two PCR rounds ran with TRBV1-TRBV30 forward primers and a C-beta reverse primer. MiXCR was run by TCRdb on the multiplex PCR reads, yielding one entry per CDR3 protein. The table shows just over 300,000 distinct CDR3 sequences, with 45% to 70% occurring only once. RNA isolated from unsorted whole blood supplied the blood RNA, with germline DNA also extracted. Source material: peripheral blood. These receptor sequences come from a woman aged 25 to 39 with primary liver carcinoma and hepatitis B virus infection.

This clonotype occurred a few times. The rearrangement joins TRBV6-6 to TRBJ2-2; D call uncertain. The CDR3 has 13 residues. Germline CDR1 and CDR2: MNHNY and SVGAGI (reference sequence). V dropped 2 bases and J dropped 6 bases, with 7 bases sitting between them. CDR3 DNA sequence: TGTGCCAGCAGTTACCACCGGTCCGGGGAGCTGTTTTTT. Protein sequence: CASSYHRSGELFF.

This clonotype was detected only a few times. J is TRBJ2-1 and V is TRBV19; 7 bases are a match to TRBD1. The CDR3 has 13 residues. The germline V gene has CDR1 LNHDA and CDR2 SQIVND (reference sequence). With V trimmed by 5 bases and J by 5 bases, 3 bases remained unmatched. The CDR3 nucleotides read TGTGCCAGTAGTTTCGGGACAGACAATGAGCAGTTCTTC. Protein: CASSFGTDNEQFF.